The sequence of this T cell receptor (beta chain) was determined in a study of T cells in Graves' hyperthyroidism and ophthalmopathy. Uncontrolled infection, other autoimmune disease, pregnancy and lactation each barred patients from inclusion. Thyroid ultrasound, orbital computed tomography, clinical symptoms, and serum thyroxine and TRAb underpinned diagnoses. The CDR3 regions of TCR beta were amplified from RNA transcripts. During a first-round RT-PCR of the TCR CDR3, the HTBI primer set was used. TCRdb re-called the multiplex PCR reads with MiXCR, one entry per CDR3 protein. The table shows about 660,000 distinct CDR3 sequences, with 45% occurring only once. Study-level results: Blood also contained most expanded thyroid clonotypes above 0.001.

The V gene's germline CDR1 is DFQATT and CDR2 SNEGSKA (reference sequence). The CDR3 consists of 13 residues. V was pared by 4 bases and J by 6 bases, with 6 bases of the junction left unmatched. Remarks on this clonotype: What it binds is not known.

V is TRBV20-1 and J is TRBJ2-7, with 10 positions matching TRBD1. The sample was peripheral blood or thyroid tissue (not recorded which). The receptor's source is an adult man with Graves' disease, either hyperthyroidism or ophthalmopathy (not recorded which). CDR3 sequence: CSATGQGVGEQYF. The CDR3 region has the DNA TGCAGTGCTACCGGACAGGGGGTCGGCGAGCAGTACTTC.